The present T cell receptor delta chain was sequenced within a study of gamma-delta chains in newborns, infants, children. Study details: Microbial exposure reportedly drives polyclonal innate γδ T cell expansion after birth.

V was clipped by 2 bases and J by 0 bases; unmatched bases: 15. CDR3 length: 19 amino acids. CDR1 and CDR2 (germline): TSWWSYY, QGS. TCRdb reanalysed the reads via CATT. This sample has around 11,000 delta-chain clones, with around 3.5% found just once. This TCR came from a child who was a newborn, infant or young child, either healthy, febrile or measles-vaccinated (not recorded which). Source material: blood. The chain couples TRDV1 to TRDJ1; TRDD3 aligns across 7 bases. The CDR3 DNA reads as TGTGCTCTTGGGGAATCCCTACGACTGGGGTTACCGTACACCGATAAACTCATCTTT. It yields the protein CALGESLRLGLPYTDKLIF.